This T cell receptor beta chain was identified in a study of blood T cells in healthy people across ages (dated by TCRdb to about 2015). Regarding the study in general: Template switching captured roughly one uniquely barcoded TCR beta cDNA molecule per two T cells in model experiments. To avoid experimental bias, donors of different ages were distributed randomly across sequencing lanes. The donors were divided into four age groups: young (average about 16 years), middle-aged (over 35), aged (roughly 60) and long-lived (around 87). Two additional independent replicas of 1 million unique cDNA reads from the same blood draw were analyzed for two donors (one aged 18 to 30 and one aged 80 or older). Age-related changes in TCR beta repertoire diversity were measured in the study by deep sequencing normalized with unique cDNA molecular identifiers. Results the study describes overall, beyond this receptor: Since profiling was done on bulk unsorted PBMCs, naive and antigen-experienced compartments could not be conclusively compared. Total diversity estimates from one million sequenced T cells were considered lower bounds and underestimates. The percentage of naive T cells measured by flow cytometry correlated strongly with observed TCR beta diversity. Compared with the aged group, more naive CD4+ T cells, fewer expanded clones and increased TCR diversity were shown by the long-lived group, suggesting age selection. Because donor CMV infection status was unknown, age-related changes in expanded clonotypes were potentially confounded. Observed TCR beta diversity per million T cells fell roughly linearly with age, and a significant reduction was already apparent by age around 36.

The library was built by means of 5' RACE. Sequencing instrument: Illumina HiSeq 2500. A second PCR of roughly 7 to 12 cycles was run with a J-beta primer mix and a sample-barcoded 5' primer. A template-switch 5' adaptor carrying 12 random nucleotides introduced a unique molecular identifier onto each TCR beta cDNA molecule. Each sample yielded at least 2.5 million CDR3-containing paired-end reads. First-strand cDNA was synthesized from all RNA with the Mint cDNA synthesis kit, primed by a TRBC-specific oligonucleotide. After uracil-DNA glycosylase treatment, a first 18-cycle PCR used universal primers M1SS and BC2_uni_R on all cDNA. The authors' analysis ran thus. Each sample was normalized by randomly selecting 1 million high-quality reads, each carrying a distinct molecular identifier. Instead of being binned into consensus sequences, reads with shared molecular identifiers were discarded. CDR3 identification, clonotype clustering and error correction used MiTCR with a Q25 quality threshold and the strictest error-elimination algorithm. A nonparametric unseen species model using Euler transformation provided a lower-bound estimate of total TCR beta diversity. Using fastp at Q25 and MiXCR, TCRdb reprocessed the public reads and kept productive beta chains. Entries that share a CDR3 protein sequence are merged under the most common genes and DNA. The V and J calls shown here were made by TCRdb, not taken from the authors' results. Here the sample has 1.5 million to 1.8 million distinct CDR3 sequences; 42% occur a single time. The leading ten clones occupy under 5% of the sample.

To note about this clonotype: The target of this receptor is not known. No base qualities exist here, and no much larger clone lies one base off it.

Spanning cysteine to phenylalanine, the CDR3 consists of 15 amino acids. Solely the CDR3 DNA is kept, with 45 bases framed from the first base. At the junction V is shortened by 2 bases and J by 8 bases, with 14 bases in between. Via the germline V gene, CDR1 is SGDLS and CDR2 YYNGEE. Systemically healthy Caucasian individuals from Russia, 39 in total and aged about 6 to 100 years, were included as donors. Approximately 9.7 milliliters of peripheral blood were drawn from each donor into EDTA-treated Vacutainer tubes. Ficoll-Paque density-gradient centrifugation was used to isolate PBMCs, with at least 6 million per sample. Trizol reagent was used to extract total RNA from the PBMCs, yielding at least 5.5 micrograms per sample. The percentages of naive CD45RAhigh/CD27high T cells were determined by flow cytometry on a PBMC aliquot from every donor.

This TCR was recovered from a woman aged 18 to 35 in good health. The sequenced material came from blood. The rearrangement combines TRBV9 with TRBJ1-6; the best D guess is TRBD1, with 5 bases matching. The DNA sequence is TGTGCCAGCAGCGTCCAGGGAGGATTATATTCACCCCTCCACTTT. Its protein product is CASSVQGGLYSPLHF.